The 17 T cell receptor beta chains below come from one sample, sequenced in a study of T cell changes during pregnancy in multiple sclerosis. Method: immunoSEQ multiplex PCR; TCRdb's copy keeps in-frame clones and lacks some. Of 80,000 to 130,000 clones in the sample, around 93% were seen once. The sample was peripheral blood, taken before pregnancy. The receptors derive from a female donor with multiple sclerosis, enrolled in a pregnancy study.

The V call is TRBV19, the J call TRBJ2-7; weak D call: TRBD1 (5 bases). CDR1 is LNHDA, CDR2 SQIVND, per germline (reference sequence). The CDR3 totals 14 residues. V dropped 3 bases and J dropped 0 bases, with 9 bases sitting between them. The CDR3 is CASSMGHGSYEQYF. The DNA for the CDR3 is TGTGCCAGTAGTATGGGGCACGGCTCCTACGAGCAGTACTTC.

The V gene is TRBV19, the J gene TRBJ1-4; D not certain. In germline, CDR1 is LNHDA, CDR2 SQIVND (reference sequence). The CDR3 is made up of 13 amino acids. CDR3 sequence reads: CASKQAVNEKLFF. For the CDR3, the DNA is TGTGCGTCAAAGCAGGCAGTTAATGAAAAACTGTTTTTT.

The genes are TRBV19 and TRBJ2-7; 9 bases agree with TRBD2. The ends lost 3 bases at V and 7 bases at J; junction bases unmatched: 7. The CDR3 runs to 14 residues. Per the germline V gene, CDR1 is LNHDA and CDR2 is SQIVND (reference sequence). The CDR3 coding sequence is TGTGCCAGTAGTATCCTAGCGGGACTTACTGAGCAGTACTTC. This sequence encodes CASSILAGLTEQYF.

The gene calls are TRBV4-1 and TRBJ2-7, with a possible D match to TRBD1 (5 bases). Per the germline V gene, CDR1 is MGHRA and CDR2 is YSYEKL. The V end was cut by 1 base, the J end by 0 bases, with 13 bases between. The CDR3 is 16 amino acids. This CDR3 is CASSQVAQGVSYEQYF. DNA for the CDR3: TGCGCCAGCAGCCAAGTGGCCCAGGGCGTCTCCTACGAGCAGTACTTC.

The chain carries TRBV27 and TRBJ1-5; no firm D call. Germline V gene sequence: CDR1 MNHEY, CDR2 SMNVEV (reference sequence). Deletions cut 6 bases from V and 3 bases from J, with 9 bases between. The CDR3 has 13 residues. As DNA, the CDR3 is TGTGCCAGCAGCCTTAGAAACAATCAGCCCCAGCATTTT. Its protein product is CASSLRNNQPQHF.

This chain uses TRBV6-1 with TRBJ2-7; 8 bases map to TRBD1. Germline V gene data show CDR1 as MNHNS and CDR2 as SASEGT. This CDR3 is 15 amino acids long. V was clipped by 7 bases and J by 3 bases; unmatched bases: 11. The CDR3 spells CASIPRGRKIYEQYF. The CDR3 nucleotides are TGTGCCAGCATTCCCAGGGGGCGGAAGATCTACGAGCAGTACTTC.

This rearrangement joins TRBV2 to TRBJ1-5, with no clear D. From germline, CDR1 is SNHLY and CDR2 FYNNEI. Trimming cost V 6 bases and J 0 bases, with 12 bases left between them. The CDR3 contains 15 residues. CDR3 residues: CASSVDGSSNQPQHF. The CDR3 nucleotides are TGTGCCAGCAGCGTGGACGGGAGTAGCAATCAGCCCCAGCATTTT.

V usage is TRBV11-2 and J usage is TRBJ2-7, with D possibly matching TRBD2 (6 bases). The germline CDR1 and CDR2 sequences are SGHAT and FQNNGV. The CDR3 totals 13 residues. Trimming cost V 4 bases and J 3 bases, with 10 bases left between them. CDR3 region: CASSYPGLYEQYF. In DNA, the CDR3 is TGTGCCAGCAGCTATCCGGGACTCTACGAGCAGTACTTC.

This chain connects TRBV5-1 to TRBJ1-2; 8 bases line up with TRBD1. The CDR3 is made up of 14 amino acids. The trim removed 3 bases at V and 7 bases at J, leaving 8 bases unmatched. Germline CDR1 and CDR2: SGHRS and YFSETQ. The CDR3 region is CASSWGQAAGGYTF. In nucleotides, the CDR3 is TGCGCCAGCAGCTGGGGACAGGCCGCCGGTGGCTACACCTTC.

The chain uses TRBV19 and TRBJ2-7, with 7 bases that match TRBD2. The germline gives CDR1 LNHDA, CDR2 SQIVND (reference sequence). V dropped 1 base and J dropped 3; count of bases not matched to a gene: 12. There are 17 residues in the CDR3. The CDR3 sequence: CASSIVGASGEFYEQYF. CDR3 nucleotide sequence: TGTGCCAGTAGTATAGTAGGGGCTAGCGGAGAATTCTACGAGCAGTACTTC. Supplemented by reference TRBV19 and TRBJ2-7, the full variable domain reads DGGITQSPKYLFRKEGQNVTLSCEQNLNHDAMYWYRQDPGQGLRLIYYSQIVNDFQKGDIAEGYSVSREKKESFPLTVTSAQKNPTAFYLCASSIVGASGEFYEQYFGPGTRLTVT.

This chain links TRBV7-9 with TRBJ1-2, with D hard to call. With 3 bases removed from V and 8 bases from J, the gap between germline ends came to 10 bases. The CDR3 loop spans 12 amino acids. Germline CDR1 is SEHNR and CDR2 is FQNEAQ (reference sequence). CDR3 in amino acids: CASSFGGGGYTF. CDR3 coding DNA: TGTGCCAGCAGCTTCGGAGGAGGCGGCTACACCTTC.

This chain links TRBV9 with TRBJ2-5; TRBD1 aligns across 8 bases. There are 15 residues in the CDR3. J was trimmed by 5 bases and V by 2 bases; bases with no gene match: 8. Per germline, CDR1 SGDLS and CDR2 YYNGEE. The CDR3 loop is CASSVLSGGGETQYF. The CDR3, as DNA: TGTGCCAGCAGCGTCCTTTCAGGGGGCGGCGAGACCCAGTACTTC.

The chain recombines TRBV6-1 with TRBJ1-1, with D perhaps TRBD1 (6 bases). The V end was cut by 6 bases, the J end by 1 base, with 15 bases between. The germline V gene encodes CDR1 MNHNS and CDR2 SASEGT. The CDR3 loop spans 15 amino acids. This chain's CDR3 is CASSASGARNTEAFF. For the CDR3, the DNA is TGTGCCAGCAGCGCCTCAGGGGCTAGGAACACTGAAGCTTTCTTT.

The chain has TRBV9 and TRBJ2-1; no definite D call. CDR3 size: 13 residues. In germline, CDR1 is SGDLS, CDR2 YYNGEE. V was shortened by 0 bases and J by 9 bases, with 10 bases between the two germline ends. The CDR3 nucleotides are TGTGCCAGCAGCGTAGTTAGCAGCACTGAGCAGTTCTTC. Protein: CASSVVSSTEQFF.

The V gene is TRBV28, the J gene TRBJ2-7; D is possibly TRBD2 (5 bases). Germline loops: CDR1 MDHEN, CDR2 SYDVKM. V shed 5 bases and J shed 4 bases, with 21 bases lying between them. The CDR3 totals 16 residues. CDR3 residues: CASSRFSLRAPYEQYF. CDR3 sequence (DNA): TGTGCCAGCAGTCGCTTCAGTTTGAGGGCCCCGTACGAGCAGTACTTC.

V usage is TRBV5-1 and J usage is TRBJ1-2; possibly TRBD1 for D (5 bases). V was pared by 3 bases and J by 0 bases, with 18 bases between. The germline gives CDR1 SGHRS, CDR2 YFSETQ. The CDR3 runs to 17 residues. CDR3 sequence: CASSWGPIGVANYGYTF. In DNA form, the CDR3 reads TGCGCCAGCAGCTGGGGTCCCATAGGGGTCGCTAACTATGGCTACACCTTC.

J is TRBJ2-1 and V is TRBV29-1; 11 bases line up with TRBD1. Germline V CDR1 and CDR2: SQVTM, ANQGSEA. The junction had 8 bases not matched to a gene; V was cut back by 4 bases and J by 9 bases. This CDR3 has 14 amino acids. The DNA for the CDR3 is TGCAGCGTTGGAGGGACAGGGGGATTAGGTGAGCAGTTCTTC. It specifies CSVGGTGGLGEQFF.